This T cell receptor beta chain was sequenced during a study of beta chain features in type 1 diabetes. Whole-study results and caveats: Patients with Type 1 diabetes showed moderately but significantly shorter TCRB CDR3s in all four CD4+ subsets.

Every bit of the isolated RNA underwent reverse transcription, so sequencing read expressed TCRB transcripts. Using immunoSEQ multiplex PCR, the repertoire was profiled, and TCRdb retains in-frame clones only, with some absent. This repertoire shows about 370,000 clones, 8.5% to 10% found once; its top ten account for roughly 0.54%. Stem cell-like memory, regulatory, central memory and naive CD4+ cells were sorted via CD45RO/CCR7/CD25/CD127/CD95/CD27. The CDR3 consists of 10 residues. The germline V gene has CDR1 SQVTM and CDR2 ANQGSEA. V lost 8 bases and J 6 bases, leaving 9 bases between the germline ends. A word on this clone: Its target is unknown.

The genes are TRBV29-1 and TRBJ2-3; D not certain. This TCR came from a man aged 25 to 40 with type 1 diabetes. Sequenced material: central memory CD4+ T cells from blood. CDR3 region: CSPIPDTQYF. The CDR3 DNA reads as TGCAGCCCTATCCCCGATACGCAGTATTTT.